This paragraph covers one T cell receptor beta chain sequence. As originally analysed: Amplified reference gene primers provided the basis for estimating nucleated cell counts. Profiled with immunoSEQ multiplex PCR; TCRdb holds only in-frame clones, not every one. V and J calls and clone size are as listed in that table; D and trimming were resolved from the DNA. This sample yields 270,000 or so clones, of which roughly 85% are seen a single time; 3.1% belongs to the top ten. There are 15 residues in the CDR3. Per the germline V gene, CDR1 is MDHEN and CDR2 is SYDVKM. The V segment lost 4 bases and the J segment 3 bases; nucleotides outside the gene matches: 7. The data derive from a study of blood T cell repertoires in COVID-19. As for the study in general: Both acute and convalescent COVID-19 samples were obtained from the United States, Italy and Spain. T cells, B-cell-depleted T cells, or PBMCs provided the cDNA or gDNA that served as material.

The TCR was taken from a woman under 30 with acute or convalescent COVID-19. The specimen sequenced was peripheral blood. The chain uses TRBV28 and TRBJ2-7, with 9 positions matching TRBD1. CDR3 sequence: CASSSPGQGRYEQYF. The CDR3, as DNA: TGTGCCAGCAGTTCGCCGGGACAGGGTCGCTACGAGCAGTACTTC.